This T cell receptor (beta chain) emerged from a study of blood T cell repertoires in COVID-19. Overall study: Whether acute or convalescent, the COVID-19 samples came from the United States, Italy and Spain.

Participants were aged about 18 to 95 years, lived in 24 US areas, and enrolled virtually. Donors of Cohort 3 who recovered were those that had two negative PCRs, clearance, or symptom resolution. This clone was observed once. Between the trimmed V and J ends, which lost 3 bases and 4 bases, there was a span of 10 bases. Germline CDR1 reads KGHSH; CDR2 reads LQKENI. This CDR3 is built from 13 residues. Per the original methods: Amplification of reference gene primers was used by the study to estimate nucleated cell counts. Using immunoSEQ multiplex PCR, the repertoire was profiled, and TCRdb retains in-frame clones only, with some absent. V and J calls and clone size follow that table, whereas D and trimming were derived from the DNA. In the table there are some 160,000 clones, around 89% of which are singletons.

This receptor was obtained from a woman between 50 and 59 years old who had recovered from COVID-19. Sequenced: PBMCs or T cells enriched from blood (not recorded which). The chain has TRBV18 and TRBJ2-7; no clear D. In nucleotides, the CDR3 is TGTGCCAGCTCACCGCCAAGCGATTACGAGCAGTACTTC. Amino acid sequence: CASSPPSDYEQYF.